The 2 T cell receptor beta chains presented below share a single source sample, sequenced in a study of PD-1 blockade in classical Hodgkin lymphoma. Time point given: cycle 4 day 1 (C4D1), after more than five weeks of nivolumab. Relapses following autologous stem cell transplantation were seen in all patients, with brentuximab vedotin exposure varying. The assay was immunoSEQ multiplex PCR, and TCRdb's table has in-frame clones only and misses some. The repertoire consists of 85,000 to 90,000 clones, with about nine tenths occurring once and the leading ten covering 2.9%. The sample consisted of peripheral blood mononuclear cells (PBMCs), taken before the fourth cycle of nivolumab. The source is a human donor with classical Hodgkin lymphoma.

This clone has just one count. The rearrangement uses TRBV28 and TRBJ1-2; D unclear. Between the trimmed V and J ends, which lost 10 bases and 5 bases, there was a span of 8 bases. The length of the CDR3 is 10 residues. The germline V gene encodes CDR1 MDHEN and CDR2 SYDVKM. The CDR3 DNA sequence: TGTGCCACCGGATTTTATGGCTACACCTTC. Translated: CATGFYGYTF.

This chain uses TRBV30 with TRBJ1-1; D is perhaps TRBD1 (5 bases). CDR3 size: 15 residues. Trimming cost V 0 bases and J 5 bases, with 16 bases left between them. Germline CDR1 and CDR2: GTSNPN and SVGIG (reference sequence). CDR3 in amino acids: CAWSVPGGRRTEAFF. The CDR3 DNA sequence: TGTGCCTGGAGTGTACCCGGGGGAAGAAGGACTGAAGCTTTCTTT.